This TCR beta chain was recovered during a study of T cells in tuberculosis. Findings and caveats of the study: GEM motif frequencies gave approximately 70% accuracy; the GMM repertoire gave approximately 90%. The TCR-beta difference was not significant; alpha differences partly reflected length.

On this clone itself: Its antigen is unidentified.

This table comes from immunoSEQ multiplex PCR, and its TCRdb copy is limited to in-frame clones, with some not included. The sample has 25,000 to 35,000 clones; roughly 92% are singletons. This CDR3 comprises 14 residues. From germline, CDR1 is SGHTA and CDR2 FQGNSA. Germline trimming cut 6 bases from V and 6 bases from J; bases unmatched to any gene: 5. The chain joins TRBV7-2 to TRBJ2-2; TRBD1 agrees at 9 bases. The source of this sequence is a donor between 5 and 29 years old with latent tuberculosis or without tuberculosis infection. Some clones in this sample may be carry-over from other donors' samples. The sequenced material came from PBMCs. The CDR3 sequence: CASSFGQGPGELFF. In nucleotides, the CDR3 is TGTGCCAGCAGTTTCGGACAGGGGCCCGGGGAGCTGTTTTTT.